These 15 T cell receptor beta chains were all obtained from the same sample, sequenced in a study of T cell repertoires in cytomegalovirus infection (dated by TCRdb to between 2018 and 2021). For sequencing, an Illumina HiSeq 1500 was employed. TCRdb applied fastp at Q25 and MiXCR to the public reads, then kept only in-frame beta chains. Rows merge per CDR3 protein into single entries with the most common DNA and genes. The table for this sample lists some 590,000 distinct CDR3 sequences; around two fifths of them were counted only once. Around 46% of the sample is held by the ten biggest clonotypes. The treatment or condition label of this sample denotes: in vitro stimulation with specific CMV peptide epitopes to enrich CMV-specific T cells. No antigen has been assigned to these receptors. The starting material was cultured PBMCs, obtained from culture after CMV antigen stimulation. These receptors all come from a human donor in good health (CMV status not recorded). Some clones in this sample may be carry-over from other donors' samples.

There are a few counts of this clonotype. As DNA, the CDR3 is TGTGCCAGCGAAGACAGGGGCTCTGGAAACACCATATATTTT. Its protein is CASEDRGSGNTIYF. The V and J genes are TRBV7-2 and TRBJ1-3, with 8 bases fitting TRBD1. With 8 bases clipped from V and 0 bases from J, the junction kept 3 bases outside the gene matches. Per germline, CDR1 SGHTA and CDR2 FQGNSA. This CDR3 is 14 amino acids long.

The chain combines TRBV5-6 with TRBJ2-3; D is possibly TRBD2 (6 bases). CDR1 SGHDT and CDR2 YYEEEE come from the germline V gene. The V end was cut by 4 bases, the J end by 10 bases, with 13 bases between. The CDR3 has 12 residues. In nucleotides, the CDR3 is TGTGCCAGCAGCGGGAGACTAGTCGCGCAGTATTTT. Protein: CASSGRLVAQYF.

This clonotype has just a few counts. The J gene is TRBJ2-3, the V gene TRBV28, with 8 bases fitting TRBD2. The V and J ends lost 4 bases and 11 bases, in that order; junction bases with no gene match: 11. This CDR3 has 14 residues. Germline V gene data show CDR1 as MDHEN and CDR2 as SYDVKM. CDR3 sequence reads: CASSYRSGLAGQYF. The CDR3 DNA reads TGTGCCAGCAGTTATAGGTCGGGGCTAGCGGGGCAGTATTTT.

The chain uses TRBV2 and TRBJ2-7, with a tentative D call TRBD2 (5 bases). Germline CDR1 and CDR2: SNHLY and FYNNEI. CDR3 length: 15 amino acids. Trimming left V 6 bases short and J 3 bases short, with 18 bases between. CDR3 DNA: TGTGCCAGCAGCCAAAGGACTTATGTCGACTACGAGCAGTACTTC. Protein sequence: CASSQRTYVDYEQYF.

CDR3 protein: CASSLSGKRVTYEQYF. CDR3 nucleotide sequence: TGTGCCAGCAGTTTATCGGGTAAAAGGGTTACCTACGAGCAGTACTTC. The rearrangement uses TRBV27 and TRBJ2-7; the D is unclear. V lost 0 bases and J 2 bases, leaving 14 bases between the germline ends. CDR1 is MNHEY and CDR2 is SMNVEV in the germline V gene (reference sequence). The CDR3 covers 16 residues.

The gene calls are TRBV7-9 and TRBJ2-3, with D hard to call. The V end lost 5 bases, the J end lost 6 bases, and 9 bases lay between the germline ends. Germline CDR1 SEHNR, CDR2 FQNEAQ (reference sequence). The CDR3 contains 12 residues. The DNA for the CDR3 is TGTGCCAGCAGCCCACCCTGGGATACGCAGTATTTT. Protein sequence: CASSPPWDTQYF.

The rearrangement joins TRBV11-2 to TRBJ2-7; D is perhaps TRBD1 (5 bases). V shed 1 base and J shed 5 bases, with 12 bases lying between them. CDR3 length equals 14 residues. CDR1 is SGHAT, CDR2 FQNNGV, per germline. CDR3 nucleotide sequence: TGTGCCAGCAGCTTAGTGGGTCAGGGCCACGAGCAGTACTTC. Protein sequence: CASSLVGQGHEQYF.

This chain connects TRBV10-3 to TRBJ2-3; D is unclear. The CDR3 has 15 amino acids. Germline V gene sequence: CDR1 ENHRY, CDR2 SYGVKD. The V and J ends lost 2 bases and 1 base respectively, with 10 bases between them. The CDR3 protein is CAISEGLGRTDTQYF. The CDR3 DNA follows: TGTGCCATCAGTGAGGGATTGGGCCGCACAGATACGCAGTATTTT.

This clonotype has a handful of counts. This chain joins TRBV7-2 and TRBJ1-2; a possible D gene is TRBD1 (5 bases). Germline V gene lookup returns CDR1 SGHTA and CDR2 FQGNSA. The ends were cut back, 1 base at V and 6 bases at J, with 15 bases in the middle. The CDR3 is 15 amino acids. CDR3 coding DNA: TGTGCCAGCAGCTTAGAGGGGTGGGGAGGGCATGGCTACACCTTC. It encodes CASSLEGWGGHGYTF.

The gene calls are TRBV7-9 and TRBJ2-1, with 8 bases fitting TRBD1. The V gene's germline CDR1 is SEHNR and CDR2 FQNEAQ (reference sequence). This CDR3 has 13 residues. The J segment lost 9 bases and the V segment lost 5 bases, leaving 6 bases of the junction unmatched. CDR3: CASSGGTGPEQFF. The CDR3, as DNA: TGTGCCAGCAGCGGAGGGACAGGTCCTGAGCAGTTCTTC.

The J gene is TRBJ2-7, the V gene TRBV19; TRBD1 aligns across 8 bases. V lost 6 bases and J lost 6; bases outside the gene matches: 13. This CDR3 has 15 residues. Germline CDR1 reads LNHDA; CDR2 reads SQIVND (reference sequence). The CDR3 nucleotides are TGTGCCAGTAGCCTTGAACCGGGACAGGACATCGAGCAGTACTTC. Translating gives CASSLEPGQDIEQYF.

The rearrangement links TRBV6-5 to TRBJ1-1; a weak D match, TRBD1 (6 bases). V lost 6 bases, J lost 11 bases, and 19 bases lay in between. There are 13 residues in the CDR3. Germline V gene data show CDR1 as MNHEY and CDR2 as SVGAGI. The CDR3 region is CASRRNGGADAFF. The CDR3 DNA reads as TGTGCCAGCAGACGTAACGGGGGGGCCGACGCTTTCTTT.

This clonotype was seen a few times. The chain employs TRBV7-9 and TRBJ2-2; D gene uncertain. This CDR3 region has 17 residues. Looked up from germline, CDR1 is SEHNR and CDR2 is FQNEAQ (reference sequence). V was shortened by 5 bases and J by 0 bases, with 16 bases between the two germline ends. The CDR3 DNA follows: TGTGCCAGCAGCACTATGCAGTCCCCAGCGAACACCGGGGAGCTGTTTTTT. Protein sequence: CASSTMQSPANTGELFF.

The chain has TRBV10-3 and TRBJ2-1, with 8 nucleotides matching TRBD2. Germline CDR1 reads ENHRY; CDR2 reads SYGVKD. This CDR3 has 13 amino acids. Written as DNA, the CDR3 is TGTGCAGCCGGGGGGGAAACCTACAATGAGCAGTTCTTC. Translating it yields CAAGGETYNEQFF.

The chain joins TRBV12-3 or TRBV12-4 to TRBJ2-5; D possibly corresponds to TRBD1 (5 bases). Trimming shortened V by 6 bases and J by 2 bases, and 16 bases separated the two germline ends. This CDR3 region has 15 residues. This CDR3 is CASSPAVTVQETQYF. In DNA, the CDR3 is TGTGCCAGCAGCCCCGCGGTGACAGTTCAAGAGACCCAGTACTTC.